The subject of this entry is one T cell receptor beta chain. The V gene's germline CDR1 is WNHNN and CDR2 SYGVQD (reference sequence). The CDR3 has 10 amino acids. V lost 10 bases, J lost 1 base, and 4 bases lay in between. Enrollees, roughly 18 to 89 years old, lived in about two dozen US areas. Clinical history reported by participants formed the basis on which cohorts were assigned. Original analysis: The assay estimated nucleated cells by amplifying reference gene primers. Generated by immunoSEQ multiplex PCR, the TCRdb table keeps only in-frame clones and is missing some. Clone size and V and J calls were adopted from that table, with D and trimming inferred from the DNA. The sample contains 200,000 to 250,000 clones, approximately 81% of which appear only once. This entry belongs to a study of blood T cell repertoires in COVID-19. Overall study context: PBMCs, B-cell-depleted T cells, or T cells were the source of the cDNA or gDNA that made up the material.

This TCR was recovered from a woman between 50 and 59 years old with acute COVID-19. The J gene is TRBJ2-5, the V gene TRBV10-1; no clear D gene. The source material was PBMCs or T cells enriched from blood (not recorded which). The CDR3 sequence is CAICQETQYF. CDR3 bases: TGCGCCATCTGCCAAGAGACCCAGTACTTC.